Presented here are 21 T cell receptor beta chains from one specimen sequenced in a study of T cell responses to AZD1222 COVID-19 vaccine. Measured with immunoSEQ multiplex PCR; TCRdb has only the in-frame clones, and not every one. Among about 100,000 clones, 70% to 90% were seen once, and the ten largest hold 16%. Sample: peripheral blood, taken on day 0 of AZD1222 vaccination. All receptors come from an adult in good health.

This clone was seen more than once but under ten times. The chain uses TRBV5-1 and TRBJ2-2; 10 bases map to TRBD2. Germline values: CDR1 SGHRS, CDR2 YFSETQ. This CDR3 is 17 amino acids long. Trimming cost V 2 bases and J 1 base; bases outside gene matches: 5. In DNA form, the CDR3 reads TGCGCCAGCAGCTTAGGGACTAGCGCCTGGAACACCGGGGAGCTGTTTTTT. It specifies CASSLGTSAWNTGELFF.

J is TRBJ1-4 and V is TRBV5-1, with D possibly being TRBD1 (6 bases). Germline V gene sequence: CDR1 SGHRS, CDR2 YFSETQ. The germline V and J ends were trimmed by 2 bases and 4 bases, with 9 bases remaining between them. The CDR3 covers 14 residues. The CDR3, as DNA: TGCGCCAGCAGCTTCCGGACAGATAATGAAAAACTGTTTTTT. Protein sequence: CASSFRTDNEKLFF. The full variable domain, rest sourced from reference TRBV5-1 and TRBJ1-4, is KAGVTQTPRYLIKTRGQQVTLSCSPISGHRSVSWYQQTPGQGLQFLFEYFSETQRNKGNFPGRFSGRQFSNSRSEMNVSTLELGDSALYLCASSFRTDNEKLFFGSGTQLSVL.

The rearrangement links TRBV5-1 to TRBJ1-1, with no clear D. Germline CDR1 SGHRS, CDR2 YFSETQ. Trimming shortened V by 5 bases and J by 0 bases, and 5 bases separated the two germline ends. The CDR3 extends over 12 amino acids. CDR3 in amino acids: CASRNLNTEAFF. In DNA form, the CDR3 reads TGCGCCAGCAGAAACTTGAACACTGAAGCTTTCTTT. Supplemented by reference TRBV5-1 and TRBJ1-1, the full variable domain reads KAGVTQTPRYLIKTRGQQVTLSCSPISGHRSVSWYQQTPGQGLQFLFEYFSETQRNKGNFPGRFSGRQFSNSRSEMNVSTLELGDSALYLCASRNLNTEAFFGQGTRLTVV.

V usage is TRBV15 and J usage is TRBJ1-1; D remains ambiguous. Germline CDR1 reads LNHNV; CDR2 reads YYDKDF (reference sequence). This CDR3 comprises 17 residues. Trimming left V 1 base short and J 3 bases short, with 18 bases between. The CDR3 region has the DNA TGTGCCACCAGCAGAGGTCGAATAGACCGGGAGGACACTGAAGCTTTCTTT. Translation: CATSRGRIDREDTEAFF.

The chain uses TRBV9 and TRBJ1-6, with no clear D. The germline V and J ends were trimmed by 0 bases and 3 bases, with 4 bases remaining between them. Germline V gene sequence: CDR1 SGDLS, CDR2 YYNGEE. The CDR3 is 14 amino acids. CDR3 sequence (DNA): TGTGCCAGCAGCGTAGCAGACTATAATTCACCCCTCCACTTT. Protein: CASSVADYNSPLHF.

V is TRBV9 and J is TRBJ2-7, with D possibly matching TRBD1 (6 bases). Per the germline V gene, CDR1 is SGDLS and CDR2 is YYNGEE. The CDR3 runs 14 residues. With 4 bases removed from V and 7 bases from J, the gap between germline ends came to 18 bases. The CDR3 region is CASSIGDNSGEQYF. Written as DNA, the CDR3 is TGTGCCAGCAGCATCGGGGACAACTCGGGGGAGCAGTACTTC. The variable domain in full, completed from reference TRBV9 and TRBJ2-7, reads DSGVTQTPKHLITATGQRVTLRCSPRSGDLSVYWYQQSLDQGLQFLIQYYNGEERAKGNILERFSAQQFPDLHSELNLSSLELGDSALYFCASSIGDNSGEQYFGPGTRLTVT.

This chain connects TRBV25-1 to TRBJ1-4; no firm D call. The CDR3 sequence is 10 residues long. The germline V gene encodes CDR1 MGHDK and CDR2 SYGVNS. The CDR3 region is CLWPNEKLFF. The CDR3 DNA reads TGTTTGTGGCCCAATGAAAAACTGTTTTTT.

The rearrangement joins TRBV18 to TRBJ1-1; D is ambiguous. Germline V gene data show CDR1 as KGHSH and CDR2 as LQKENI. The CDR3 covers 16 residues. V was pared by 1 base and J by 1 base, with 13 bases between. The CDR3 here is CASSPRLRDSNTEAFF. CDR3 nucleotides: TGTGCCAGCTCACCACGGTTGCGGGATTCGAACACTGAAGCTTTCTTT.

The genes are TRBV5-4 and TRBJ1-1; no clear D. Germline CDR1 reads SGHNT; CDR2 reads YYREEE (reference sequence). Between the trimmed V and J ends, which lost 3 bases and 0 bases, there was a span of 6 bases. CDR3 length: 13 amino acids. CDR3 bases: TGTGCCAGCAGCTCAGAGATGAACACTGAAGCTTTCTTT. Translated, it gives CASSSEMNTEAFF. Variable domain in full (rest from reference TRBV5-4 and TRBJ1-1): ETGVTQSPTHLIKTRGQQVTLRCSSQSGHNTVSWYQQALGQGPQFIFQYYREEENGRGNFPPRFSGLQFPNYSSELNVNALELDDSALYLCASSSEMNTEAFFGQGTRLTVV.

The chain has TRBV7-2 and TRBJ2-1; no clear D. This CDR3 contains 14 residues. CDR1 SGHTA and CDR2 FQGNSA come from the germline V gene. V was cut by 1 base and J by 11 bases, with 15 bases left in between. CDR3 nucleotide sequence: TGTGCCAGCAGCTTAGGGCAGGCCACCTCTAAGCAGTTCTTC. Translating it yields CASSLGQATSKQFF.

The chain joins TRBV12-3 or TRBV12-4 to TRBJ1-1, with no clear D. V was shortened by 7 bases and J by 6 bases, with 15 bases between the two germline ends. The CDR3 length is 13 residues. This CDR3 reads CASKALGGSEAFF. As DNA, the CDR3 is TGTGCCAGCAAAGCGCTGGGTGGCTCTGAAGCTTTCTTT.

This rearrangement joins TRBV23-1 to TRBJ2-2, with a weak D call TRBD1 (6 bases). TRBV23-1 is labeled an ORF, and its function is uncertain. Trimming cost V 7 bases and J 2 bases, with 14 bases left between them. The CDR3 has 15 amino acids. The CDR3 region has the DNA TGCGCCAGCACCCGGACAGCTCCAAACACCGGGGAGCTGTTTTTT. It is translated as CASTRTAPNTGELFF.

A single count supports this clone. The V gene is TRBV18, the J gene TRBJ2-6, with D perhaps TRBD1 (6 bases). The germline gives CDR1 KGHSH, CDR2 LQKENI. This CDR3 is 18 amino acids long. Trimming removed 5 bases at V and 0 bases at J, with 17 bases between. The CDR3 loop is CASSTTYRANSGANVLTF. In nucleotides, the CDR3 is TGTGCCAGCTCAACCACGTACAGGGCAAACTCTGGGGCCAACGTCCTGACTTTC.

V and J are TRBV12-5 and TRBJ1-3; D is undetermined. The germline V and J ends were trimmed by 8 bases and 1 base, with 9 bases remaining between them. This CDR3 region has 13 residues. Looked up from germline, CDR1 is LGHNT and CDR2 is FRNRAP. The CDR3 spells CASLTPSGNTIYF. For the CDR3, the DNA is TGTGCTAGTTTAACTCCATCTGGAAACACCATATATTTT.

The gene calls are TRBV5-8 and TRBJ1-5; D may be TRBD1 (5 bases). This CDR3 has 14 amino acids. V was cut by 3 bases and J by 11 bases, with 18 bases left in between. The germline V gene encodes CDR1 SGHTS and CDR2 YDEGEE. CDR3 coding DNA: TGTGCCAGCAGCTCGCTCTCGCGGGACGCGACCCAGCATTTT. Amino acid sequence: CASSSLSRDATQHF.

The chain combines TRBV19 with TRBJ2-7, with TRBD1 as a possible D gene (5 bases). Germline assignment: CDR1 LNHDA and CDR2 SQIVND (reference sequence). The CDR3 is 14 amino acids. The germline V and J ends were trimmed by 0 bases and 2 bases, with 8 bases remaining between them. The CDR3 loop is CASSIELGAYEQYF. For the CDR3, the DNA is TGTGCCAGTAGTATAGAGCTAGGGGCCTACGAGCAGTACTTC.

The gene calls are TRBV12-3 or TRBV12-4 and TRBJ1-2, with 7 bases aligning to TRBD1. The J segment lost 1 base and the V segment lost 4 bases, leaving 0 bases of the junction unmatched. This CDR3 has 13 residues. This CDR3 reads CASSSGGNYGYTF. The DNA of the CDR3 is TGTGCCAGCAGTTCAGGGGGTAACTATGGCTACACCTTC.

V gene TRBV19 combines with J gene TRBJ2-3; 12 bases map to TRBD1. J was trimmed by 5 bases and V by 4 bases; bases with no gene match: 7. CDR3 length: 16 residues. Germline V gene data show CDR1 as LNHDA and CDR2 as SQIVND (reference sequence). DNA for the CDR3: TGTGCCAGTAGTACACCCGGGACAGGGGGCGAAGATACGCAGTATTTT. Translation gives CASSTPGTGGEDTQYF. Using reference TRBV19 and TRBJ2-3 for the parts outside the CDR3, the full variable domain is DGGITQSPKYLFRKEGQNVTLSCEQNLNHDAMYWYRQDPGQGLRLIYYSQIVNDFQKGDIAEGYSVSREKKESFPLTVTSAQKNPTAFYLCASSTPGTGGEDTQYFGPGTRLTVL.

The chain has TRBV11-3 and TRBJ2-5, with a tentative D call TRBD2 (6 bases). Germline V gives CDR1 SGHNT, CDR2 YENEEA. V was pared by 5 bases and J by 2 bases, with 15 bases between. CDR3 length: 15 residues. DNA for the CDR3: TGTGCCAGCAGCCCTAATTACGGACTACAAGAGACCCAGTACTTC. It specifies CASSPNYGLQETQYF.

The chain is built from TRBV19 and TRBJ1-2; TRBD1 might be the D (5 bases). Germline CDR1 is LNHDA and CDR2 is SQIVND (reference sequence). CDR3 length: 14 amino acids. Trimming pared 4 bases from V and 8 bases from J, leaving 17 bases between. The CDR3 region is CASSTRTPNRGYTF. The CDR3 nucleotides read TGTGCCAGTAGTACCCGGACGCCGAACAGGGGCTACACCTTC.

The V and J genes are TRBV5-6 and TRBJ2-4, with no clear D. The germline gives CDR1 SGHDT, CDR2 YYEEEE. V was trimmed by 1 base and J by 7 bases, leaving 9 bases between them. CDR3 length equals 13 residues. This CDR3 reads CASSLFRLNIQYF. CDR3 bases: TGTGCCAGCAGCTTGTTCAGGTTGAACATTCAGTACTTC.